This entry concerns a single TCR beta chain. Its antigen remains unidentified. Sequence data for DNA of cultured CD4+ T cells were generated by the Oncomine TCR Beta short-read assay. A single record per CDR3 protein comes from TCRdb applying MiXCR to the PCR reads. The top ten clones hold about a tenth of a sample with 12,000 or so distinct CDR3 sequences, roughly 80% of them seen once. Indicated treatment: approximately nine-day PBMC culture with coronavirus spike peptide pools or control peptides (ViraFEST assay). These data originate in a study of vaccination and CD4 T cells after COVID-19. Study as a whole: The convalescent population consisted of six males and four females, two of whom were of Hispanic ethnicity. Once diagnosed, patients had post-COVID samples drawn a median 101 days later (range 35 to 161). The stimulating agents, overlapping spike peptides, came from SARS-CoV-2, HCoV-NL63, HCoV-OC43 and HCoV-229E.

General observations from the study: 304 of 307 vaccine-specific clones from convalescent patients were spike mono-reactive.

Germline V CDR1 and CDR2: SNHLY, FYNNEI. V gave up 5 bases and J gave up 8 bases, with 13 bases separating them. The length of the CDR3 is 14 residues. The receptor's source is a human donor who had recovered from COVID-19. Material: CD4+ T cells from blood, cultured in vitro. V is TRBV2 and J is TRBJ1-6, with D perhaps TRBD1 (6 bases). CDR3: CASSIQGSDSPLHF. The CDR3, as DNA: TGTGCCAGCAGTATACAGGGTAGCGATTCACCCCTCCACTTT.